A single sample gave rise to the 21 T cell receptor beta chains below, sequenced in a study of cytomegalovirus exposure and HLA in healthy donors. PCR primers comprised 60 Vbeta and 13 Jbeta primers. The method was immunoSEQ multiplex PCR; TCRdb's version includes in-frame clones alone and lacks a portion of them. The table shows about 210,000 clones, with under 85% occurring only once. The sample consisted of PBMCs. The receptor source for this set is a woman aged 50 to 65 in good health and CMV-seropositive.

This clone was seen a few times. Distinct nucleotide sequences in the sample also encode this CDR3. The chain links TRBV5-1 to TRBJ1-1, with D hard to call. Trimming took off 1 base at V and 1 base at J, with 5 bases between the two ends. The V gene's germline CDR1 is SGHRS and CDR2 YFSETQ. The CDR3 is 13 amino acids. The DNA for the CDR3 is TGCGCCAGCAGCTTGACTGCGAACACTGAAGCTTTCTTT. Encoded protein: CASSLTANTEAFF. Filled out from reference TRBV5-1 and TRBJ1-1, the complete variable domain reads KAGVTQTPRYLIKTRGQQVTLSCSPISGHRSVSWYQQTPGQGLQFLFEYFSETQRNKGNFPGRFSGRQFSNSRSEMNVSTLELGDSALYLCASSLTANTEAFFGQGTRLTVV.

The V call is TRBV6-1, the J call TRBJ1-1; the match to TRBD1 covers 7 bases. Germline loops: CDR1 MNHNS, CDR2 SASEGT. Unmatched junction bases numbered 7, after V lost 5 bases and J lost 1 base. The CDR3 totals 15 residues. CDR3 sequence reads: CASSRLQGRNTEAFF. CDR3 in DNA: TGTGCCAGCAGTAGATTACAGGGGCGGAACACTGAAGCTTTCTTT.

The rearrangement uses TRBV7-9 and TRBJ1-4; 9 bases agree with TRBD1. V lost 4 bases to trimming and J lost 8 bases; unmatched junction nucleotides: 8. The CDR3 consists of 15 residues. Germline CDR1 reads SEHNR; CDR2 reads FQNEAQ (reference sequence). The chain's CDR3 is CASSSTGGVGEKLFF. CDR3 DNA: TGTGCCAGCAGCTCCACAGGGGGCGTCGGAGAAAAACTGTTTTTT.

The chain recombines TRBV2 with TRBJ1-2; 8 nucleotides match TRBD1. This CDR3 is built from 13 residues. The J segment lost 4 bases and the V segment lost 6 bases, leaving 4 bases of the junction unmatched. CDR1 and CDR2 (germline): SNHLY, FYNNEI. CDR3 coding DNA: TGTGCCAGCAGGACAGGGGAGCCCTATGGCTACACCTTC. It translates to CASRTGEPYGYTF.

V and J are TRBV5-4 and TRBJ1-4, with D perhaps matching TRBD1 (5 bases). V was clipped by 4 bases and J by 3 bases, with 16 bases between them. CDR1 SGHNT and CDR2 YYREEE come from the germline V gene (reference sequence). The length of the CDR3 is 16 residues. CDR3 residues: CASSVGSGEPNEKLFF. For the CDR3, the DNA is TGTGCCAGCAGCGTGGGATCGGGGGAACCTAATGAAAAACTGTTTTTT.

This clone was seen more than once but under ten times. Here the CDR3 reads CASSIQGADTQYF. The CDR3 nucleotides read TGTGCCAGTAGTATACAGGGCGCAGATACGCAGTATTTT. The gene calls are TRBV19 and TRBJ2-3, with D perhaps TRBD1 (5 bases). Trimming shortened V by 2 bases and J by 4 bases, and 7 bases separated the two germline ends. The CDR3 extends over 13 amino acids. CDR1 is LNHDA, CDR2 SQIVND, per germline (reference sequence).

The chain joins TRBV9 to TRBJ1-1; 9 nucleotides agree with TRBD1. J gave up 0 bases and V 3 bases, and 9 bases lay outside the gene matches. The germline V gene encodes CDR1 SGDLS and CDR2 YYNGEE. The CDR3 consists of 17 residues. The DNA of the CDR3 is TGTGCCAGCAGCGCAGAACCGGGACAGGGACTGAACACTGAAGCTTTCTTT. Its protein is CASSAEPGQGLNTEAFF.

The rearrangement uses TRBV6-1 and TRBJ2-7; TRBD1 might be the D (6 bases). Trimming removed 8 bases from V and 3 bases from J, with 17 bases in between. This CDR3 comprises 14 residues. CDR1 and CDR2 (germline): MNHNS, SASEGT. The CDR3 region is CASRTGPGYYEQYF. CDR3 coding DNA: TGTGCCAGCCGAACAGGGCCCGGTTACTACGAGCAGTACTTC.

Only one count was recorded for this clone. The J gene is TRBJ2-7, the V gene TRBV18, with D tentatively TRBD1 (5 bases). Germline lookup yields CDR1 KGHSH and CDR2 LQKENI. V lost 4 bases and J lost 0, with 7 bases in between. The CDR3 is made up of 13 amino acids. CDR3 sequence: CASSRQRSYEQYF. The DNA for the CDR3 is TGTGCCAGCTCACGACAGCGCTCCTACGAGCAGTACTTC.

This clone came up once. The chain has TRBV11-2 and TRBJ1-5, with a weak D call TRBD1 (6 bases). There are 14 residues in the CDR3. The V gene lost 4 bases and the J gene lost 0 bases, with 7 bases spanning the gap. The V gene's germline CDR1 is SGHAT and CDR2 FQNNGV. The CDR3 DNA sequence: TGTGCCAGCAGCTGGACAGATAGCAATCAGCCCCAGCATTTT. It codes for CASSWTDSNQPQHF.

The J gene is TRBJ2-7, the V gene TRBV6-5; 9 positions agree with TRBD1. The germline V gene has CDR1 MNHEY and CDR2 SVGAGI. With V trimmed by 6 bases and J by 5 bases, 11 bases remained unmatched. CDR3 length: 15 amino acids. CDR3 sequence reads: CASRRSGTGLNEQYF. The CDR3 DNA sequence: TGTGCCAGCAGGAGATCCGGGACAGGGCTGAACGAGCAGTACTTC.

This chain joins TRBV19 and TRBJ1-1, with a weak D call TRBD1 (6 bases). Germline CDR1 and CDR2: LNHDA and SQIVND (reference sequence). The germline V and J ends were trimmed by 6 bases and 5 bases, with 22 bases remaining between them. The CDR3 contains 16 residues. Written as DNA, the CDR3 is TGTGCCAGTAGGACCCTCGGGGGGCGGGGGAGGACTGAAGCTTTCTTT. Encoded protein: CASRTLGGRGRTEAFF.

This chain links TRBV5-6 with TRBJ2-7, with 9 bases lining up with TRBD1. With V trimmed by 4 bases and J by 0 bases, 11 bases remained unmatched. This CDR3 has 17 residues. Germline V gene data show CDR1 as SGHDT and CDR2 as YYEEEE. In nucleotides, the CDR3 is TGTGCCAGCAGCGCGGGACAGGGTTTAGCGGACTCCTACGAGCAGTACTTC. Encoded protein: CASSAGQGLADSYEQYF.

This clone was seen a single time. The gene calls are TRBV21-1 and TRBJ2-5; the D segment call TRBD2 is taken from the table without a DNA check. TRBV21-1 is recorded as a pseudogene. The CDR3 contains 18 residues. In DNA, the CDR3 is TGTGCCAGCAGCAAAGATTGGGCCCCCGGGGGAGTTGTTGAGACCCAGTACTTC. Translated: CASSKDWAPGGVVETQYF.

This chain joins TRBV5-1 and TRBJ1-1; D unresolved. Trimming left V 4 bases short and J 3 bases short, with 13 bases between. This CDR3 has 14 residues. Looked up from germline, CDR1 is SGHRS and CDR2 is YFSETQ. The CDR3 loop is CASSRGTLDTEAFF. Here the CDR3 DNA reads TGCGCCAGCAGCCGAGGCACATTGGACACTGAAGCTTTCTTT.

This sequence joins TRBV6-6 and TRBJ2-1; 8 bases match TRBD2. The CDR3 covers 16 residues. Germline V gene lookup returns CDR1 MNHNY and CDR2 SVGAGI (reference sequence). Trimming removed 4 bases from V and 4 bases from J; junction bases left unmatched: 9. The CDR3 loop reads CASSSGLARGYNEQFF. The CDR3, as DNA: TGTGCCAGCAGTTCCGGACTAGCTCGGGGGTACAATGAGCAGTTCTTC.

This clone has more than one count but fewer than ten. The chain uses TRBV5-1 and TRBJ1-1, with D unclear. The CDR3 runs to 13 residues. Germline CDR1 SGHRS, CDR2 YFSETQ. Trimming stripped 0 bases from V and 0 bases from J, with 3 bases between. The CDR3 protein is CASSLAVNTEAFF. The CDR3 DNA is TGCGCCAGCAGCTTGGCCGTGAACACTGAAGCTTTCTTT.

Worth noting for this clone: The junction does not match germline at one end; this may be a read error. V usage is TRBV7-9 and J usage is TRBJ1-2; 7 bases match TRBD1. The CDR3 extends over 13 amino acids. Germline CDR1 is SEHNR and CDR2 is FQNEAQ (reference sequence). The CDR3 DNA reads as TGTTCCAGCAGCCCTGGTGCAGGGGGTGGCTACACCTTC. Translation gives CSSSPGAGGGYTF.

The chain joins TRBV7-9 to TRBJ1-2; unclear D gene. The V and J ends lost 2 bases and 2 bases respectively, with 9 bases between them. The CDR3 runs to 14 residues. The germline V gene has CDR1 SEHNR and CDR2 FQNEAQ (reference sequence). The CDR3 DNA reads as TGTGCCAGCAGCTTAACAGTTGTGAACTATGGCTACACCTTC. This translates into CASSLTVVNYGYTF.

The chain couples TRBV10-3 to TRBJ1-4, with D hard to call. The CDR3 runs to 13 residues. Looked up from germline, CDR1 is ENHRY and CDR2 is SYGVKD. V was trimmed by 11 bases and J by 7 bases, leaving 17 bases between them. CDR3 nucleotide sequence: TGTGCCGCCCACAGTTTCAGCCGTGAAAAACTGTTTTTT. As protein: CAAHSFSREKLFF.

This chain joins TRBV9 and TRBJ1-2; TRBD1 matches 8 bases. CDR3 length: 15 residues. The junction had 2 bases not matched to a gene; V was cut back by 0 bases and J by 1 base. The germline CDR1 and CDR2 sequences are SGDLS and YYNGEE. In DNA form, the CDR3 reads TGTGCCAGCAGCGTAGCTACAGGGGGTAACTATGGCTACACCTTC. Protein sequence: CASSVATGGNYGYTF.